These 23 T cell receptor beta chains were all obtained from the same sample, sequenced in a study of shared clonotypes between healthy human individuals. Naive CD8 cells lacked CD45RO, underwent positive selection for CCR7 and left out terminally differentiated effector memory CD45RA+ cells. The assay was immunoSEQ multiplex PCR, and TCRdb's table has in-frame clones only and misses some. This sample has about 2.1 million clones, with just over 90% found just once. Source material: naive CD8+ T cells from PBMCs. The receptors were gathered from a man younger than 35 in good health. Some clones in this sample may be carry-over from other donors' samples.

The J gene is TRBJ2-2, the V gene TRBV11-3; no clear D gene. Trimming removed 5 bases at V and 5 bases at J, with 12 bases between. CDR1 SGHNT and CDR2 YENEEA come from the germline V gene. CDR3 length: 14 residues. CDR3 nucleotides: TGTGCCAGCAGCCCATCCCGTGGGACCGGGGAGCTGTTTTTT. Translating gives CASSPSRGTGELFF. Filled out from reference TRBV11-3 and TRBJ2-2, the complete variable domain reads EAGVVQSPRYKIIEKKQPVAFWCNPISGHNTLYWYLQNLGQGPELLIRYENEEAVDDSQLPKDRFSAERLKGVDSTLKIQPAELGDSAVYLCASSPSRGTGELFFGEGSRLTVL.

This chain connects TRBV27 to TRBJ1-5, with 9 nucleotides matching TRBD1. V shed 5 bases, J shed 4 bases, and the junction held 3 bases outside the gene matches. This CDR3 is 14 amino acids long. The germline gives CDR1 MNHEY, CDR2 SMNVEV (reference sequence). CDR3 sequence: CASSVGQGNQPQHF. CDR3 nucleotide sequence: TGTGCCAGCAGTGTGGGACAGGGAAATCAGCCCCAGCATTTT.

CDR3 DNA sequence: TGTGCCAGCAGCAGGGGACAGCTGTACAATGAGCAGTTCTTC. This translates into CASSRGQLYNEQFF. J is TRBJ2-1 and V is TRBV11-3; TRBD1 aligns across 7 bases. The J segment lost 4 bases and the V segment lost 5 bases, leaving 5 bases of the junction unmatched. This CDR3 comprises 14 residues. CDR1 and CDR2 (germline): SGHNT, YENEEA.

V and J are TRBV27 and TRBJ2-5; 8 nucleotides match TRBD2. Germline CDR1 reads MNHEY; CDR2 reads SMNVEV (reference sequence). The CDR3 loop spans 15 amino acids. The V segment lost 6 bases and the J segment 1 base; nucleotides outside the gene matches: 7. The DNA of the CDR3 is TGTGCCAGCAGACCTCTAGCGGGCCTCCAAGAGACCCAGTACTTC. This sequence encodes CASRPLAGLQETQYF.

The chain recombines TRBV6-1 with TRBJ1-5; D gene uncertain. The V gene lost 7 bases and the J gene lost 3 bases, with 16 bases spanning the gap. The CDR3 is made up of 15 amino acids. Per germline, CDR1 MNHNS and CDR2 SASEGT. The CDR3 loop reads CASTTIGVPNQPQHF. The CDR3 coding sequence is TGTGCCAGCACCACTATCGGGGTCCCCAATCAGCCCCAGCATTTT.

The sample holds one count of this clone. V and J are TRBV29-1 and TRBJ2-1, with a possible D match to TRBD1 (6 bases). This CDR3 has 10 amino acids. The V gene's germline CDR1 is SQVTM and CDR2 ANQGSEA. V lost 2 bases to trimming and J lost 13 bases, with 9 bases between them. The CDR3 DNA follows: TGCAGCGTTGAACAGGGGCCCCAGTTCTTC. This translates into CSVEQGPQFF.

CDR3 coding DNA: TGTGCCAGTACACCGGGACCTAGGGAGGAGACCCAGTACTTC. It codes for CASTPGPREETQYF. The chain joins TRBV28 to TRBJ2-5; TRBD1 or TRBD2 may be the D gene (5 bases each). V was shortened by 9 bases and J by 5 bases, with 19 bases between the two germline ends. This CDR3 has 14 residues. Per germline, CDR1 MDHEN and CDR2 SYDVKM.

This chain joins TRBV5-4 and TRBJ1-4; 10 bases align to TRBD1. Germline assignment: CDR1 SGHNT and CDR2 YYREEE (reference sequence). The CDR3 is made up of 17 amino acids. Germline trimming cut 0 bases from V and 2 bases from J; bases unmatched to any gene: 4. Written as DNA, the CDR3 is TGTGCCAGCAGCTTGGTGGGACAGGGGAGGACTAATGAAAAACTGTTTTTT. Its translation is CASSLVGQGRTNEKLFF.

Worth noting for this clone: One junction end does not reproduce the germline sequence, and a read error may be involved. The chain is built from TRBV7-7 and TRBJ1-2, with D perhaps matching TRBD1 (5 bases). The CDR3 totals 12 residues. The germline CDR1 and CDR2 sequences are SSHAT and FNYEAQ (reference sequence). The CDR3, as DNA: TGTGCCAGCAGCATACCTTACAGGCATTCAACGTTC. Its protein is CASSIPYRHSTF.

In this sample, this clone turned up once. V gene TRBV4-3 combines with J gene TRBJ2-1; no definite D call. The V end was cut by 1 base, the J end by 0 bases, with 19 bases between. The CDR3 totals 19 residues. CDR1 and CDR2 from the germline V gene are LGHNA and YSLEER. In DNA, the CDR3 is TGCGCCAGCAGCCAAGCTAGGAGTATTTGGGGTCTCTCCTACAATGAGCAGTTCTTC. This gives the protein CASSQARSIWGLSYNEQFF.

This sequence joins TRBV10-3 and TRBJ1-1; D unclear. Germline V lookup: CDR1 ENHRY, CDR2 SYGVKD. CDR3 length equals 15 residues. Between the trimmed V and J ends, which lost 6 bases and 5 bases, there was a span of 19 bases. The CDR3 spells CAIRGYRELRTEAFF. CDR3 DNA: TGTGCCATCAGAGGGTACCGCGAACTACGGACTGAAGCTTTCTTT.

Ten or more counts support this clone. V is TRBV10-3 and J is TRBJ1-1, with D unresolved. Trimming took 2 bases from V and 3 from J, leaving 13 bases between them. The CDR3 covers 15 residues. Per the germline V gene, CDR1 is ENHRY and CDR2 is SYGVKD. In nucleotides, the CDR3 is TGTGCCATCAGTGAGCCCAGTGGCGGGGACACTGAAGCTTTCTTT. Its protein is CAISEPSGGDTEAFF.

About this clone: At the DNA level, this CDR3 is encoded by other sequences in the same sample as well. This chain joins TRBV9 and TRBJ2-7; TRBD1 matches 9 bases. The length of the CDR3 is 15 residues. CDR1 and CDR2 (germline): SGDLS, YYNGEE. The V gene end was trimmed by 2 bases and the J gene end by 1 base; junction bases not matched to a gene: 4. In nucleotides, the CDR3 is TGTGCCAGCAGCGTCGCCGGGACAGGGTCCTACGAGCAGTACTTC. Protein product: CASSVAGTGSYEQYF.

V is TRBV6-5 and J is TRBJ2-7; the D is unclear. The CDR3 has 14 amino acids. The germline gives CDR1 MNHEY, CDR2 SVGAGI. Trimming shortened V by 6 bases and J by 9 bases, and 21 bases separated the two germline ends. In nucleotides, the CDR3 is TGTGCCAGCAGCCCCTCTTTATTCGGATCGCGGCAGTACTTC. It specifies CASSPSLFGSRQYF.

The J gene is TRBJ1-5, the V gene TRBV5-1; the match to TRBD1 covers 7 bases. The CDR3 is 16 residues long. CDR1 is SGHRS and CDR2 is YFSETQ in the germline V gene. Trimming removed 4 bases from V and 0 bases from J; junction bases left unmatched: 7. CDR3 loop: CASSTGARGSNQPQHF. CDR3 nucleotides: TGCGCCAGCAGCACAGGGGCGCGGGGTAGCAATCAGCCCCAGCATTTT.

Worth noting for this clone: The sample holds other DNA sequences that translate to the same CDR3. The rearrangement links TRBV19 to TRBJ2-1; 8 nucleotides line up with TRBD2. This CDR3 is built from 13 residues. With 2 bases clipped from V and 6 bases from J, the junction kept 0 bases outside the gene matches. CDR1 is LNHDA, CDR2 SQIVND, per germline (reference sequence). The CDR3 DNA follows: TGTGCCAGTAGTATACTAGCGGGCAATGAGCAGTTCTTC. This gives the protein CASSILAGNEQFF. The full variable domain, completed using reference TRBV19 and TRBJ2-1, is DGGITQSPKYLFRKEGQNVTLSCEQNLNHDAMYWYRQDPGQGLRLIYYSQIVNDFQKGDIAEGYSVSREKKESFPLTVTSAQKNPTAFYLCASSILAGNEQFFGPGTRLTVL.

This clone was counted a few times. This chain uses TRBV19 with TRBJ1-5; D may be TRBD1 (5 bases). The CDR3 totals 14 residues. V lost 7 bases and J lost 4, with 14 bases in between. The germline V gene encodes CDR1 LNHDA and CDR2 SQIVND (reference sequence). CDR3 sequence: CASTIRDRNQPQHF. The CDR3 DNA reads TGTGCCAGTACCATCCGGGACCGGAATCAGCCCCAGCATTTT. Full variable domain (remainder filled in from reference TRBV19 and TRBJ1-5): DGGITQSPKYLFRKEGQNVTLSCEQNLNHDAMYWYRQDPGQGLRLIYYSQIVNDFQKGDIAEGYSVSREKKESFPLTVTSAQKNPTAFYLCASTIRDRNQPQHFGDGTRLSIL.

A single count supports this clone. The rearrangement uses TRBV9 and TRBJ2-7; tentatively, D is TRBD2 (6 bases). The V end was cut by 3 bases, the J end by 3 bases, with 19 bases between. The CDR3 is 16 residues long. Germline V CDR1 and CDR2: SGDLS, YYNGEE. DNA for the CDR3: TGTGCCAGCAGCGCTGGGACGGTTACTAGCCACTACGAGCAGTACTTC. Its translation is CASSAGTVTSHYEQYF.

V gene TRBV9 combines with J gene TRBJ2-7; 13 bases map to TRBD2. The germline gives CDR1 SGDLS, CDR2 YYNGEE. V shed 4 bases and J 4 bases; nucleotides not matched to a gene: 5. The CDR3 sequence is 15 residues long. This CDR3 reads CASSRGLAGDYEQYF. The CDR3 DNA follows: TGTGCCAGCAGCCGCGGACTAGCGGGAGATTACGAGCAGTACTTC.

To note about this clone: The sample has other DNA sequences that encode this CDR3 too. The V call is TRBV19, the J call TRBJ1-2; TRBD1 matches at 11 bases. Germline V gene lookup returns CDR1 LNHDA and CDR2 SQIVND (reference sequence). Trimming took 3 bases from V and 6 from J; bases not matched to a gene: 0. This CDR3 comprises 13 residues. CDR3 loop: CASSMGQGDGYTF. For the CDR3, the DNA is TGTGCCAGTAGTATGGGACAGGGGGATGGCTACACCTTC.

The rearrangement joins TRBV5-8 to TRBJ1-1; D is ambiguous. The CDR3 is 14 amino acids. Trimming stripped 1 base from V and 4 bases from J, with 11 bases between. The germline V gene has CDR1 SGHTS and CDR2 YDEGEE. CDR3 residues: CASSLRVLFTEAFF. The CDR3 DNA reads as TGTGCCAGCAGCTTGCGTGTTCTCTTCACTGAAGCTTTCTTT.

The chain uses TRBV21-1 and TRBJ1-3. TRBV21-1 counts as a pseudogene. The CDR3 is 14 amino acids. DNA of the CDR3: TGTGCCAGCCGAGGGCGAGTCTCTGGAAACACCATATATTTT. The encoded protein is CASRGRVSGNTIYF.

The sample holds one count of this clone. This chain connects TRBV7-8 to TRBJ1-1; no clear D gene. Germline-derived CDR1 and CDR2 are SGHVS and FQNEAQ. The V end was cut by 3 bases, the J end by 3 bases, with 8 bases between. CDR3 size: 13 residues. CDR3 protein: CASSFARDTEAFF. The CDR3 nucleotides read TGTGCCAGCAGCTTCGCCCGGGACACTGAAGCTTTCTTT.